Presented here are 32 T cell receptor beta chains from one specimen sequenced in a study of OX40 agonist ivuxolimab in advanced cancers. Profiled with immunoSEQ multiplex PCR; TCRdb holds only in-frame clones, not every one. Of around 26,000 clones in the sample, approximately 90% were seen once. Sample: CD4+ or CD8+ T cells sorted from blood, taken in a trial of the OX40 agonist ivuxolimab. These receptors were collected from an adult with an advanced solid tumor such as melanoma, head and neck, liver or kidney cancer.

This chain joins TRBV7-9 and TRBJ2-7, with 7 bases matching TRBD2. CDR1 and CDR2 from the germline V gene are SEHNR and FQNEAQ (reference sequence). The CDR3 spans 17 residues. Trimming at V came to 5 bases and at J to 0 bases, leaving 13 bases not matched to a gene. DNA of the CDR3: TGTGCCAGCAGCCTCCTGGTGGCTAGCGGTAACTCCTACGAGCAGTACTTC. It encodes CASSLLVASGNSYEQYF.

J is TRBJ2-7 and V is TRBV19; TRBD2 might be the D (5 bases). This CDR3 is 16 amino acids long. Trimming cost V 2 bases and J 1 base, with 15 bases left between them. In germline, CDR1 is LNHDA, CDR2 SQIVND (reference sequence). CDR3 loop: CASSINGGRGSYEQYF. The CDR3 DNA follows: TGTGCCAGTAGTATAAACGGAGGCCGAGGATCCTACGAGCAGTACTTC.

V and J are TRBV27 and TRBJ2-7; 8 bases map to TRBD1. V shed 3 bases, J shed 3 bases, and the junction held 7 bases outside the gene matches. This CDR3 has 15 amino acids. Germline V gene data show CDR1 as MNHEY and CDR2 as SMNVEV (reference sequence). The CDR3, as DNA: TGTGCCAGCAGTTTTGTGGGTGGACAGGGCTACGAGCAGTACTTC. This encodes CASSFVGGQGYEQYF.

This chain joins TRBV6-4 and TRBJ2-1; D possibly corresponds to TRBD2 (5 bases). Germline CDR1 MRHNA, CDR2 SNTAGT. V was shortened by 3 bases and J by 7 bases, with 10 bases between the two germline ends. The CDR3 sequence is 13 residues long. The CDR3 here is CASSERLKNEQFF. The CDR3 bases are TGTGCCAGCAGTGAAAGACTAAAGAATGAGCAGTTCTTC.

The chain links TRBV6-1 to TRBJ2-5; tentatively, D is TRBD2 (6 bases). CDR1 is MNHNS, CDR2 SASEGT, per germline. CDR3 length equals 13 residues. V shed 4 bases and J shed 2 bases, with 8 bases lying between them. The CDR3 sequence: CASSGDLQETQYF. Written as DNA, the CDR3 is TGTGCCAGCAGTGGGGACTTACAAGAGACCCAGTACTTC.

This chain links TRBV7-2 with TRBJ1-6; D gene uncertain. Trimming removed 1 base from V and 0 bases from J, with 7 bases in between. In germline, CDR1 is SGHTA, CDR2 FQGNSA. The CDR3 length is 16 residues. The CDR3 nucleotides are TGTGCCAGCAGCTTAGTGGAGAGCTCCTATAATTCACCCCTCCACTTT. Its protein is CASSLVESSYNSPLHF.

This chain links TRBV2 with TRBJ2-1; 8 positions agree with TRBD2. CDR3 size: 13 residues. CDR1 and CDR2 from the germline V gene are SNHLY and FYNNEI. V shed 4 bases and J 7 bases; nucleotides not matched to a gene: 3. For the CDR3, the DNA is TGTGCCAGCAGTGGGGGACTAGAGAATGAGCAGTTCTTC. Translation gives CASSGGLENEQFF.

The V gene is TRBV19, the J gene TRBJ1-6, with TRBD1 as a possible D gene (5 bases). CDR3 length: 13 amino acids. Between the trimmed V and J ends, which lost 8 bases and 7 bases, there was a span of 12 bases. The germline CDR1 and CDR2 sequences are LNHDA and SQIVND (reference sequence). The CDR3 DNA reads as TGTGCCAGTGGGACTGGCGGAAATTCACCCCTCCACTTT. Protein sequence: CASGTGGNSPLHF.

The chain combines TRBV9 with TRBJ2-3, with 7 bases lining up with TRBD2. This CDR3 spans 14 amino acids. Germline V lookup: CDR1 SGDLS, CDR2 YYNGEE. J lost 4 bases, V lost 2 bases, and 4 bases had no gene match. CDR3 coding DNA: TGTGCCAGCAGCGTTGCGCGGGGGTCAGATACGCAGTATTTT. Translated: CASSVARGSDTQYF. Using reference TRBV9 and TRBJ2-3 for the parts outside the CDR3, the full variable domain is DSGVTQTPKHLITATGQRVTLRCSPRSGDLSVYWYQQSLDQGLQFLIQYYNGEERAKGNILERFSAQQFPDLHSELNLSSLELGDSALYFCASSVARGSDTQYFGPGTRLTVL.

V gene TRBV6-6 combines with J gene TRBJ2-7; D perhaps matches TRBD2 (5 bases). V dropped 4 bases and J dropped 1 base, with 8 bases sitting between them. The CDR3 has 13 residues. CDR1 MNHNY and CDR2 SVGAGI come from the germline V gene (reference sequence). The CDR3 DNA follows: TGTGCCAGCAGTTCCGGGATGTCCTACGAGCAGTACTTC. This encodes CASSSGMSYEQYF.

The chain uses TRBV7-2 and TRBJ1-4; 10 nucleotides agree with TRBD1. From germline, CDR1 is SGHTA and CDR2 FQGNSA. V lost 5 bases, J lost 7 bases, and 7 bases stayed unmatched. The CDR3 length is 15 residues. DNA for the CDR3: TGTGCCAGCAGCGGATGGACAGGGGGGCGTGAAAAACTGTTTTTT. Translation: CASSGWTGGREKLFF. Combining the CDR3 with reference TRBV7-2 and TRBJ1-4 gives the whole variable domain GAGVSQSPSNKVTEKGKDVELRCDPISGHTALYWYRQSLGQGLEFLIYFQGNSAPDKSGLPSDRFSAERTGGSVSTLTIQRTQQEDSAVYLCASSGWTGGREKLFFGSGTQLSVL.

The chain joins TRBV15 to TRBJ2-4, with D tentatively TRBD1 or TRBD2 (5 bases each). Germline V gives CDR1 LNHNV, CDR2 YYDKDF (reference sequence). V lost 0 bases to trimming and J lost 7 bases, with 13 bases between them. The CDR3 length is 15 residues. CDR3 sequence: CATSRDAGTSNIQYF. CDR3 coding DNA: TGTGCCACCAGCAGAGATGCAGGGACCTCCAACATTCAGTACTTC.

This chain joins TRBV11-2 and TRBJ2-7, with D perhaps TRBD1 or TRBD2 (5 bases each). Germline assignment: CDR1 SGHAT and CDR2 FQNNGV. The CDR3 extends over 13 amino acids. Trimming pared 5 bases from V and 7 bases from J, leaving 15 bases between. This chain's CDR3 is CASSPGTGLEQYF. CDR3 sequence (DNA): TGTGCCAGCAGCCCAGGGACGGGGTTGGAGCAGTACTTC.

A few counts support this clone. The DNA for the CDR3 is TGTGCCAGCAGCTCCAACGGGGGCAATGAGCAGTTCTTC. This codes for CASSSNGGNEQFF. The chain recombines TRBV5-5 with TRBJ2-1; maybe TRBD2 (6 bases). V shed 3 bases and J shed 6 bases, with 10 bases lying between them. Germline loops: CDR1 SGHKS, CDR2 YYEKEE (reference sequence). This CDR3 comprises 13 residues. Based on the CDR3 plus reference TRBV5-5 and TRBJ2-1, the full variable domain is DAGVTQSPTHLIKTRGQQVTLRCSPISGHKSVSWYQQVLGQGPQFIFQYYEKEERGRGNFPDRFSARQFPNYSSELNVNALLLGDSALYLCASSSNGGNEQFFGPGTRLTVL.

The chain employs TRBV19 and TRBJ2-1; D might be TRBD2 (6 bases). The CDR3 contains 15 residues. Deletions cut 3 bases from V and 3 bases from J, with 12 bases between. Germline V gene lookup returns CDR1 LNHDA and CDR2 SQIVND (reference sequence). CDR3 bases: TGTGCCAGTAGTATGGTCGCCGGGGGCTACAATGAGCAGTTCTTC. Amino acids: CASSMVAGGYNEQFF. Using reference TRBV19 and TRBJ2-1 for the parts outside the CDR3, the full variable domain is DGGITQSPKYLFRKEGQNVTLSCEQNLNHDAMYWYRQDPGQGLRLIYYSQIVNDFQKGDIAEGYSVSREKKESFPLTVTSAQKNPTAFYLCASSMVAGGYNEQFFGPGTRLTVL.

The rearrangement uses TRBV4-1 and TRBJ2-7; 7 bases agree with TRBD1. Germline CDR1 is MGHRA and CDR2 is YSYEKL. V lost 1 base and J lost 3; bases outside the gene matches: 6. This CDR3 is 15 amino acids long. CDR3 in DNA: TGCGCCAGCAGCCAAGTGGGGGACAGCTACTACGAGCAGTACTTC. Its protein product is CASSQVGDSYYEQYF.

The table lists this clone with a few counts. V is TRBV28 and J is TRBJ2-3; 15 bases are a match to TRBD2. The CDR3 is 15 residues long. Trimming removed 3 bases from V and 7 bases from J; junction bases left unmatched: 2. Germline V CDR1 and CDR2: MDHEN, SYDVKM. CDR3 nucleotides: TGTGCCAGCAGTTTCGGGACTAGCGGGAGGAATACGCAGTATTTT. Translation gives CASSFGTSGRNTQYF. Based on the CDR3 plus reference TRBV28 and TRBJ2-3, the full variable domain is DVKVTQSSRYLVKRTGEKVFLECVQDMDHENMFWYRQDPGLGLRLIYFSYDVKMKEKGDIPEGYSVSREKKERFSLILESASTNQTSMYLCASSFGTSGRNTQYFGPGTRLTVL.

The chain joins TRBV6-5 to TRBJ1-1; D call uncertain. The CDR3 runs to 14 residues. Germline V gene sequence: CDR1 MNHEY, CDR2 SVGAGI. V was pared by 2 bases and J by 1 base, with 8 bases between. For the CDR3, the DNA is TGTGCCAGCAGTTACGCGGGCCGGAACACTGAAGCTTTCTTT. Its translation: CASSYAGRNTEAFF.

This clone was counted once. This chain joins TRBV14 and TRBJ2-3, with 7 bases identical to TRBD2. Germline V lookup: CDR1 SGHDN, CDR2 FVKESK. Trimming at V came to 2 bases and at J to 6 bases, leaving 5 bases not matched to a gene. This CDR3 region has 14 residues. DNA for the CDR3: TGTGCCAGCAGCCAACAGCGGGGTGGGGATACGCAGTATTTT. It codes for CASSQQRGGDTQYF.

The chain couples TRBV28 to TRBJ2-3; 15 bases are a match to TRBD2. CDR3 length: 14 residues. CDR1 and CDR2 from the germline V gene are MDHEN and SYDVKM. Losses at the gene ends were 9 bases for V and 8 bases for J; bases not matched to a gene: 6. The CDR3 nucleotides are TGTGCCAGTACGGGGACTAGCGGGGGGCCTACGCAGTATTTT. Translation gives CASTGTSGGPTQYF.

The chain couples TRBV9 to TRBJ2-7; 7 nucleotides line up with TRBD2. With 5 bases clipped from V and 2 bases from J, the junction kept 7 bases outside the gene matches. This CDR3 spans 14 amino acids. CDR1 SGDLS and CDR2 YYNGEE come from the germline V gene. The CDR3 sequence: CASSSSGAAYEQYF. The CDR3 DNA is TGTGCCAGCAGTTCCAGCGGGGCAGCCTACGAGCAGTACTTC.

The V and J genes are TRBV19 and TRBJ2-5; D gene uncertain. CDR3 length: 11 amino acids. Germline V lookup: CDR1 LNHDA, CDR2 SQIVND (reference sequence). Trimming cost V 9 bases and J 3 bases, with 8 bases left between them. The CDR3 loop is CARGIEETQYF. Here the CDR3 DNA reads TGTGCCAGGGGGATCGAAGAGACCCAGTACTTC.

The chain joins TRBV5-1 to TRBJ2-1; D may correspond to TRBD1 or TRBD2 (5 bases each). V lost 7 bases to trimming and J lost 1 base, with 12 bases between them. The germline gives CDR1 SGHRS, CDR2 YFSETQ. This CDR3 is 14 amino acids long. CDR3 residues: CASGRDLSYNEQFF. The CDR3, as DNA: TGCGCCAGCGGACGGGACCTTTCCTACAATGAGCAGTTCTTC.

The V gene is TRBV19, the J gene TRBJ1-5; 10 bases are a match to TRBD1. With V trimmed by 5 bases and J by 6 bases, 7 bases remained unmatched. The CDR3 has 15 amino acids. Per germline, CDR1 LNHDA and CDR2 SQIVND (reference sequence). Here the CDR3 DNA reads TGTGCCAGTAGTTTTAAGGGACAGGGGCGTCAGCCCCAGCATTTT. Its translation: CASSFKGQGRQPQHF.

This chain uses TRBV6-1 with TRBJ1-1; D is possibly TRBD1 (5 bases). V lost 3 bases and J 5 bases, leaving 7 bases between the germline ends. The CDR3 is 12 amino acids. Germline V gene sequence: CDR1 MNHNS, CDR2 SASEGT. The CDR3 reads CASSEWGTEAFF. The CDR3, as DNA: TGTGCCAGCAGTGAGTGGGGGACTGAAGCTTTCTTT.

This rearrangement joins TRBV6-6 to TRBJ2-4, with D perhaps assigned TRBD1 or TRBD2 (5 bases each). This CDR3 spans 16 amino acids. Looked up from germline, CDR1 is MNHNY and CDR2 is SVGAGI (reference sequence). V dropped 8 bases and J dropped 0 bases, with 17 bases sitting between them. The CDR3 region is CASGPSGGLAKNIQYF. The CDR3 DNA reads TGTGCCAGCGGCCCCTCTGGGGGTTTAGCCAAAAACATTCAGTACTTC.

The CDR3 DNA reads as TGTGCCAGCAGTGACAGGCCCCCTGAAGCTTTCTTT. Encoded protein: CASSDRPPEAFF. The chain links TRBV6-5 to TRBJ1-1, with D possibly TRBD1 on 6 matching bases. The CDR3 is made up of 12 amino acids. Trimming cost V 5 bases and J 6 bases, with 10 bases left between them. CDR1 is MNHEY, CDR2 SVGAGI, per germline.

Only one count was recorded for this clone. The V call is TRBV9, the J call TRBJ2-2; D is perhaps TRBD2 (6 bases). The CDR3 is made up of 18 amino acids. V shed 4 bases and J shed 0 bases, with 19 bases lying between them. From germline, CDR1 is SGDLS and CDR2 YYNGEE. The CDR3 nucleotides read TGTGCCAGCAGCCGACTATGGGGGGAGTTCGCGAACACCGGGGAGCTGTTTTTT. Its translation: CASSRLWGEFANTGELFF.

The chain recombines TRBV19 with TRBJ1-2; D might be TRBD1 (5 bases). V was shortened by 4 bases and J by 2 bases, with 8 bases between the two germline ends. Germline V gives CDR1 LNHDA, CDR2 SQIVND (reference sequence). The CDR3 extends over 13 amino acids. The CDR3 spells CASSTTGNYGYTF. The CDR3 nucleotides read TGTGCCAGTAGTACAACAGGAAACTATGGCTACACCTTC.

The CDR3 protein is CASSQGVFTDTQYF. In DNA form, the CDR3 reads TGCGCCAGCAGCCAAGGGGTGTTCACAGATACGCAGTATTTT. V gene TRBV4-3 combines with J gene TRBJ2-3; no clear D. Germline CDR1 is LGHNA and CDR2 is YSLEER. The length of the CDR3 is 14 residues. V lost 1 base and J 2 bases, leaving 7 bases between the germline ends.

This clone was found once. This chain uses TRBV27 with TRBJ1-1; TRBD1 is a possible D gene (5 bases). The germline CDR1 and CDR2 sequences are MNHEY and SMNVEV (reference sequence). This CDR3 contains 13 residues. V was pared by 3 bases and J by 1 base, with 6 bases between. CDR3 residues: CASSFGGNTEAFF. DNA of the CDR3: TGTGCCAGCAGTTTTGGGGGGAACACTGAAGCTTTCTTT.

The chain combines TRBV29-1 with TRBJ2-7; D is perhaps TRBD1 (6 bases). The CDR3 sequence is 13 residues long. V lost 2 bases and J 2 bases, leaving 10 bases between the germline ends. The germline V gene encodes CDR1 SQVTM and CDR2 ANQGSEA. This CDR3 is CSVETGRTYEQYF. The CDR3 nucleotides are TGCAGCGTTGAAACAGGGAGAACCTACGAGCAGTACTTC.